This passage covers 25 T cell receptor beta chains from one sample sequenced in a study of T cell responses to AZD1222 COVID-19 vaccine. Assay: immunoSEQ multiplex PCR; the TCRdb copy retains only in-frame clones and omits some. The table records around 130,000 clones, 88% of them present only once. Sequenced here: peripheral blood, sampled on day 0 of AZD1222 vaccination. These TCRs come from an adult in good health.

The chain is built from TRBV29-1 and TRBJ1-1; D is unclear. Germline V CDR1 and CDR2: SQVTM, ANQGSEA. The CDR3 length is 15 residues. V lost 2 bases, J lost 5 bases, and 18 bases lay in between. CDR3 amino acids: CSVESFGVKPTEAFF. CDR3 nucleotide sequence: TGCAGCGTTGAATCTTTCGGGGTTAAACCGACTGAAGCTTTCTTT.

The sample holds one count of this clone. V and J are TRBV24-1 and TRBJ1-2; no clear D. CDR1 is KGHDR and CDR2 is SFDVKD in the germline V gene. The CDR3 is 13 residues long. The ends were cut back, 4 bases at V and 7 bases at J, with 12 bases in the middle. CDR3 in DNA: TGTGCCACCAGTGAGCTGGGGTTGGGTGGCTACACCTTC. Its translation: CATSELGLGGYTF.

CDR3 nucleotides: TGTGCCAGCTCGCCCGACGTCGGTAGCAATCAGCCCCAGCATTTT. Encoded protein: CASSPDVGSNQPQHF. The chain is built from TRBV18 and TRBJ1-5; D is undetermined. CDR3 length: 15 residues. Germline loops: CDR1 KGHSH, CDR2 LQKENI. Trimming left V 6 bases short and J 0 bases short, with 12 bases between.

This chain links TRBV6-5 with TRBJ2-1; the match to TRBD1 covers 9 bases. The CDR3 consists of 13 residues. The J segment lost 8 bases and the V segment lost 7 bases, leaving 6 bases of the junction unmatched. Germline V lookup: CDR1 MNHEY, CDR2 SVGAGI. CDR3 in amino acids: CASKGQGLDEQFF. Written as DNA, the CDR3 is TGTGCCAGCAAAGGACAGGGGCTCGATGAGCAGTTCTTC.

The chain joins TRBV6-1 to TRBJ1-2; 8 nucleotides match TRBD1. CDR3 size: 13 residues. V shed 3 bases, J shed 5 bases, and the junction held 2 bases outside the gene matches. Germline CDR1 is MNHNS and CDR2 is SASEGT. CDR3 residues: CASSDGQGYGYTF. Here the CDR3 DNA reads TGTGCCAGCAGTGATGGACAGGGTTATGGCTACACCTTC.

V and J are TRBV18 and TRBJ1-6; D not resolved. Germline V gene data show CDR1 as KGHSH and CDR2 as LQKENI. The V end was cut by 6 bases, the J end by 16 bases, with 31 bases between. CDR3 length equals 17 residues. In nucleotides, the CDR3 is TGTGCCAGCTCCCCGTCCGTTGGTAATGGGAATTTTTTTCTTCTCCACTTT. This translates into CASSPSVGNGNFFLLHF.

The rearrangement links TRBV30 to TRBJ2-6, with D perhaps matching TRBD1 (6 bases). The germline CDR1 and CDR2 sequences are GTSNPN and SVGIG (reference sequence). The V and J ends lost 7 bases and 2 bases respectively, with 18 bases between them. CDR3 length: 16 residues. CDR3 in amino acids: CASRQDPVAGANVLTF. The CDR3, as DNA: TGTGCCTCCCGACAGGATCCTGTCGCTGGGGCCAACGTCCTGACTTTC.

V and J are TRBV6-2 or TRBV6-3 and TRBJ1-5, with TRBD1 matching 7 bases. The junction had 11 bases not matched to a gene; V was cut back by 6 bases and J by 6 bases. The CDR3 is made up of 15 amino acids. Germline CDR1 MNHEY, CDR2 SVGEGT. CDR3 sequence (DNA): TGTGCCAGCAGCCTGACAGGGATTCTCACTCAGCCCCAGCATTTT. This sequence encodes CASSLTGILTQPQHF.

This sequence joins TRBV6-5 and TRBJ1-2, with 7 bases lining up with TRBD1. The CDR3 extends over 15 amino acids. Germline CDR1 and CDR2: MNHEY and SVGAGI. Trimming took 6 bases from V and 4 from J; bases not matched to a gene: 11. The CDR3 DNA reads as TGTGCCAGCAGCCCGACCCCCAGGGGGAGCTATGGCTACACCTTC. The encoded protein is CASSPTPRGSYGYTF.

V gene TRBV5-4 combines with J gene TRBJ1-1, with a tentative D call TRBD1 (5 bases). CDR1 and CDR2 from the germline V gene are SGHNT and YYREEE (reference sequence). Deletions cut 2 bases from V and 10 bases from J, with 12 bases between. CDR3 size: 12 residues. DNA of the CDR3: TGTGCCAGCAGCTTTCGGGGGGAGGGAGCTTTCTTT. Residues: CASSFRGEGAFF.

V gene TRBV7-2 combines with J gene TRBJ2-6; D remains ambiguous. With 4 bases removed from V and 2 bases from J, the gap between germline ends came to 9 bases. This CDR3 has 15 amino acids. Germline CDR1 reads SGHTA; CDR2 reads FQGNSA. As DNA, the CDR3 is TGTGCCAGCAGCTCGCAGTCCACTGGGGCCAACGTCCTGACTTTC. This gives the protein CASSSQSTGANVLTF.

The chain has TRBV25-1 and TRBJ1-2; 9 nucleotides align to TRBD1. V gave up 2 bases and J gave up 6 bases; unmatched junction bases: 13. The CDR3 sequence is 17 residues long. Germline CDR1 is MGHDK and CDR2 is SYGVNS. Here the CDR3 DNA reads TGTGCCAGCAGTGAAAGTGGGACAGGGCAAGTCGATGATGGCTACACCTTC. Its protein is CASSESGTGQVDDGYTF.

In this sample, this clone turned up once. This chain links TRBV6-5 with TRBJ1-6; 7 nucleotides align to TRBD1. Looked up from germline, CDR1 is MNHEY and CDR2 is SVGAGI. CDR3 length: 14 residues. J gave up 9 bases and V 7 bases, and 9 bases lay outside the gene matches. This chain's CDR3 is CASKGTVRGSPLHF. The CDR3 DNA sequence: TGTGCCAGCAAGGGGACAGTCAGGGGTTCACCCCTCCACTTT.

The CDR3 reads CASSLLFNQPQHF. The CDR3 DNA sequence: TGTGCCAGCAGCTTACTTTTCAATCAGCCCCAGCATTTT. The chain combines TRBV7-9 with TRBJ1-5; D uncertain. V shed 2 bases and J shed 3 bases, with 5 bases lying between them. The germline gives CDR1 SEHNR, CDR2 FQNEAQ (reference sequence). The CDR3 has 13 amino acids.

The chain is built from TRBV19 and TRBJ2-1; tentatively, D is TRBD1 (5 bases). The V gene's germline CDR1 is LNHDA and CDR2 SQIVND (reference sequence). CDR3 length: 14 amino acids. V lost 5 bases and J 0 bases, leaving 8 bases between the germline ends. CDR3: CASSQGNSYNEQFF. DNA for the CDR3: TGTGCCAGTAGTCAGGGAAACTCCTACAATGAGCAGTTCTTC.

V usage is TRBV28 and J usage is TRBJ1-2, with TRBD1 as a possible D gene (6 bases). The V gene's germline CDR1 is MDHEN and CDR2 SYDVKM. The V and J ends lost 5 bases and 5 bases respectively, with 18 bases between them. The CDR3 length is 15 residues. CDR3 nucleotide sequence: TGTGCCAGCAGTCCCCCGACCTGGGGGCTTTATGGCTACACCTTC. Translating gives CASSPPTWGLYGYTF.

The CDR3 here is CASSNDLYEQYF. For the CDR3, the DNA is TGTGCCAGTAGTAATGACCTTTACGAGCAGTACTTC. The rearrangement joins TRBV19 to TRBJ2-7; D unclear. Between the trimmed V and J ends, which lost 4 bases and 4 bases, there was a span of 8 bases. CDR3 length: 12 residues. Germline CDR1 and CDR2: LNHDA and SQIVND (reference sequence).

The V and J genes are TRBV2 and TRBJ1-1; weak D call: TRBD1 (5 bases). Trimming stripped 3 bases from V and 4 bases from J, with 15 bases between. CDR3 length: 15 residues. The germline V gene encodes CDR1 SNHLY and CDR2 FYNNEI. CDR3 bases: TGTGCCAGCAGTGACGCGGGCAGGGTGGGCACTGAAGCTTTCTTT. It specifies CASSDAGRVGTEAFF.

J is TRBJ2-7 and V is TRBV7-8, with 8 bases fitting TRBD1. CDR3 size: 13 residues. J gave up 6 bases and V 5 bases, and 6 bases lay outside the gene matches. Germline CDR1 is SGHVS and CDR2 is FQNEAQ. The CDR3 DNA is TGTGCCAGCAGCCAATCAGGGGGCGGCGAGCAGTACTTC. This codes for CASSQSGGGEQYF.

This chain connects TRBV18 to TRBJ2-2; D gene uncertain. V was pared by 5 bases and J by 4 bases, with 5 bases between. This CDR3 contains 12 residues. Germline V gene sequence: CDR1 KGHSH, CDR2 LQKENI. CDR3 region: CASSRATGELFF. In nucleotides, the CDR3 is TGTGCCAGCTCAAGGGCCACCGGGGAGCTGTTTTTT. Based on the CDR3 plus reference TRBV18 and TRBJ2-2, the full variable domain is NAGVMQNPRHLVRRRGQEARLRCSPMKGHSHVYWYRQLPEEGLKFMVYLQKENIIDESGMPKERFSAEFPKEGPSILRIQQVVRGDSAAYFCASSRATGELFFGEGSRLTVL.

The chain uses TRBV5-1 and TRBJ2-2; 13 bases line up with TRBD2. Germline V gene data show CDR1 as SGHRS and CDR2 as YFSETQ. The CDR3 runs 19 residues. The V and J ends lost 6 bases and 2 bases, in that order; junction bases with no gene match: 13. As DNA, the CDR3 is TGCGCCAGCACGTGGAGAATGACTAGCGGGGGGCCTAACACCGGGGAGCTGTTTTTT. Its protein is CASTWRMTSGGPNTGELFF. Together with reference TRBV5-1 and TRBJ2-2, the CDR3 gives the full variable domain: KAGVTQTPRYLIKTRGQQVTLSCSPISGHRSVSWYQQTPGQGLQFLFEYFSETQRNKGNFPGRFSGRQFSNSRSEMNVSTLELGDSALYLCASTWRMTSGGPNTGELFFGEGSRLTVL.

The V gene is TRBV27, the J gene TRBJ1-6, with 7 positions matching TRBD1. CDR1 is MNHEY, CDR2 SMNVEV, per germline (reference sequence). Trimming cost V 3 bases and J 7 bases; bases outside gene matches: 12. The CDR3 runs 17 residues. The CDR3 here is CASSFGAGGGRNSPLHF. The CDR3 region has the DNA TGTGCCAGCAGTTTCGGGGCAGGGGGGGGTCGCAATTCACCCCTCCACTTT.

This chain links TRBV11-1 with TRBJ2-7; 7 nucleotides agree with TRBD1. CDR1 and CDR2 from the germline V gene are SGHAT and FQDESV (reference sequence). The CDR3 runs 16 residues. Unmatched junction bases numbered 12, after V lost 2 bases and J lost 5 bases. In DNA form, the CDR3 reads TGTGCCAGCAGCTTATGGGTCGGGGCACAGGGGAACGAGCAGTACTTC. Amino acids: CASSLWVGAQGNEQYF.

This clone appeared once. This sequence joins TRBV3-1 (or the pseudogene TRBV3-2) and TRBJ1-1; a possible D gene is TRBD1 (6 bases). The V gene lost 1 base and the J gene lost 5 bases, with 8 bases spanning the gap. The CDR3 sequence is 13 residues long. Germline assignment: CDR1 LGHDT and CDR2 YNNKEL (reference sequence). Written as DNA, the CDR3 is TGTGCCAGCAGCCAAGGGGGGCTGACTGAAGCTTTCTTT. This codes for CASSQGGLTEAFF.

The rearrangement uses TRBV28 and TRBJ1-5; D perhaps matches TRBD1 (6 bases). V was clipped by 8 bases and J by 7 bases, with 18 bases between them. CDR3 length: 14 residues. The germline V gene has CDR1 MDHEN and CDR2 SYDVKM. For the CDR3, the DNA is TGTGCCAGCCAGGACAGAACGTCCGGGCAGCCCCAGCATTTT. Its translation: CASQDRTSGQPQHF.